One sample yielded the 31 T cell receptor beta chains listed below, sequenced in a study of cytomegalovirus exposure and HLA in healthy donors. Assay: immunoSEQ multiplex PCR; the TCRdb copy retains only in-frame clones and omits some. This table holds about 160,000 clones, roughly 95% found once. Sequencing was carried out using PBMCs. These receptors all come from a woman aged 18-29 years in good health and CMV-seronegative.

This chain connects TRBV14 to TRBJ2-3; D is ambiguous. V was pared by 1 base and J by 2 bases, with 4 bases between. The CDR3 length is 13 residues. Germline values: CDR1 SGHDN, CDR2 FVKESK. The CDR3: CASSQVLTDTQYF. CDR3 DNA: TGTGCCAGCAGCCAAGTTCTCACAGATACGCAGTATTTT.

This chain joins TRBV18 and TRBJ2-2, with D perhaps TRBD1 (5 bases). Deletions cut 4 bases from V and 0 bases from J, with 12 bases between. CDR1 is KGHSH and CDR2 is LQKENI in the germline V gene. The CDR3 runs 16 residues. In nucleotides, the CDR3 is TGTGCCAGCTCACGACAGACAGCTACGAACACCGGGGAGCTGTTTTTT. It is translated as CASSRQTATNTGELFF.

The chain employs TRBV6-6 and TRBJ1-2; TRBD1 matches at 8 bases. Germline V lookup: CDR1 MNHNY, CDR2 SVGAGI (reference sequence). Trimming at V came to 6 bases and at J to 2 bases, leaving 11 bases not matched to a gene. This CDR3 contains 16 residues. DNA of the CDR3: TGTGCCAGCAGCGCGGCTGGACAGGGAAAAAACTATGGCTACACCTTC. Translation: CASSAAGQGKNYGYTF.

The V gene is TRBV19, the J gene TRBJ2-7, with TRBD1 matching 9 bases. Germline V CDR1 and CDR2: LNHDA, SQIVND (reference sequence). The CDR3 spans 14 residues. The V segment lost 6 bases and the J segment 2 bases; nucleotides outside the gene matches: 5. CDR3 region: CASRPRDRAYEQYF. The DNA for the CDR3 is TGTGCCAGTAGGCCCCGGGACAGGGCCTACGAGCAGTACTTC.

The chain employs TRBV5-6 and TRBJ2-7; 7 positions agree with TRBD1. The CDR3 contains 17 residues. Germline values: CDR1 SGHDT, CDR2 YYEEEE. Trimming at V came to 4 bases and at J to 2 bases, leaving 15 bases not matched to a gene. The CDR3 DNA is TGTGCCAGCAGCCCGGGCCCAACAGGGGCCAAAACCTACGAGCAGTACTTC. It translates to CASSPGPTGAKTYEQYF.

The genes are TRBV9 and TRBJ1-2, with D possibly being TRBD1 (6 bases). CDR3 length: 14 amino acids. V was pared by 4 bases and J by 6 bases, with 16 bases between. CDR1 SGDLS and CDR2 YYNGEE come from the germline V gene. Here the CDR3 DNA reads TGTGCCAGCAGCCCAGGACAGCCGCCTCATGGCTACACCTTC. It translates to CASSPGQPPHGYTF.

V is TRBV9 and J is TRBJ2-1, with D maybe TRBD1 (6 bases). The germline V and J ends were trimmed by 7 bases and 6 bases, with 20 bases remaining between them. The germline CDR1 and CDR2 sequences are SGDLS and YYNGEE. The CDR3 totals 15 residues. The CDR3 reads CASGGAHPSLNEQFF. The CDR3 coding sequence is TGTGCCAGCGGGGGCGCCCACCCCTCCCTCAATGAGCAGTTCTTC.

The chain links TRBV11-2 to TRBJ2-7; a weak D match, TRBD1 (7 bases). This CDR3 is 15 amino acids long. Trimming removed 5 bases at V and 5 bases at J, with 19 bases between. Germline assignment: CDR1 SGHAT and CDR2 FQNNGV. The CDR3 reads CASSARQGGLDEQYF. The CDR3 nucleotides read TGTGCCAGCAGCGCGCGCCAGGGGGGTCTGGACGAGCAGTACTTC.

The rearrangement joins TRBV29-1 to TRBJ1-1, with D uncertain. CDR1 SQVTM and CDR2 ANQGSEA come from the germline V gene. This CDR3 has 12 residues. Trimming shortened V by 6 bases and J by 1 base, and 9 bases separated the two germline ends. This CDR3 is CSVANGNTEAFF. Written as DNA, the CDR3 is TGCAGCGTCGCTAACGGGAACACTGAAGCTTTCTTT. The full variable domain, rest sourced from reference TRBV29-1 and TRBJ1-1, is SAVISQKPSRDICQRGTSLTIQCQVDSQVTMMFWYRQQPGQSLTLIATANQGSEATYESGFVIDKFPISRPNLTFSTLTVSNMSPEDSSIYLCSVANGNTEAFFGQGTRLTVV.

As for this clone: Other DNA sequences of this sample code for an identical CDR3. The chain has TRBV5-1 and TRBJ2-2; 8 bases match TRBD1. Germline V gives CDR1 SGHRS, CDR2 YFSETQ. V shed 0 bases, J shed 1 base, and the junction held 2 bases outside the gene matches. This CDR3 has 16 residues. This chain's CDR3 is CASSLAGQGNTGELFF. The CDR3 region has the DNA TGCGCCAGCAGCTTGGCAGGACAGGGGAACACCGGGGAGCTGTTTTTT.

The V and J genes are TRBV7-9 and TRBJ2-7; TRBD1 matches 7 bases. The J segment lost 4 bases and the V segment lost 4 bases, leaving 1 base of the junction unmatched. Germline assignment: CDR1 SEHNR and CDR2 FQNEAQ (reference sequence). The CDR3 covers 12 residues. Here the CDR3 DNA reads TGTGCCAGCAGCTGGGGACAGTACGAGCAGTACTTC. It specifies CASSWGQYEQYF.

The chain uses TRBV7-3 and TRBJ2-7; a weak D match, TRBD2 (5 bases). The CDR3 is 15 residues long. V was clipped by 2 bases and J by 3 bases, with 14 bases between them. Germline V lookup: CDR1 SGHTA, CDR2 FQGTGA. CDR3 sequence (DNA): TGTGCCAGCAGCTTAGGCCCCCCCACTAGCTACGAGCAGTACTTC. Its protein is CASSLGPPTSYEQYF.

The CDR3 spells CATSRVSGAQETQYF. The CDR3 bases are TGTGCCACCAGCAGGGTTAGCGGGGCCCAAGAGACCCAGTACTTC. The V gene is TRBV15, the J gene TRBJ2-5; 8 positions match TRBD2. CDR3 size: 15 residues. The ends lost 3 bases at V and 1 base at J; junction bases unmatched: 4. Per the germline V gene, CDR1 is LNHNV and CDR2 is YYDKDF (reference sequence).

This chain joins TRBV5-1 and TRBJ2-5, with D possibly matching TRBD2 (6 bases). With 4 bases removed from V and 0 bases from J, the gap between germline ends came to 13 bases. Germline-derived CDR1 and CDR2 are SGHRS and YFSETQ. CDR3 size: 15 residues. The CDR3 region is CASSPGREYQETQYF. The CDR3 bases are TGCGCCAGCAGCCCGGGACGGGAGTACCAAGAGACCCAGTACTTC.

The J gene is TRBJ2-2, the V gene TRBV7-2; D may be TRBD1 (6 bases). CDR1 is SGHTA and CDR2 is FQGNSA in the germline V gene. V gave up 2 bases and J gave up 3 bases, with 19 bases separating them. This CDR3 is built from 18 residues. The CDR3 sequence: CASSLKGQLLVYTGELFF. CDR3 bases: TGTGCCAGCAGCTTAAAGGGACAATTACTGGTGTACACCGGGGAGCTGTTTTTT.

The chain combines TRBV11-1 with TRBJ2-1, with D possibly being TRBD2 (7 bases). CDR3 length: 14 amino acids. Per the germline V gene, CDR1 is SGHAT and CDR2 is FQDESV (reference sequence). V dropped 3 bases and J dropped 7 bases, with 13 bases sitting between them. This CDR3 is CASSFSGRGNEQFF. The CDR3 DNA reads as TGTGCCAGCAGCTTTTCAGGGAGGGGGAATGAGCAGTTCTTC.

The chain has TRBV29-1 and TRBJ1-1; 8 nucleotides line up with TRBD1. The V and J ends lost 6 bases and 2 bases, in that order; junction bases with no gene match: 5. CDR3 size: 13 residues. Germline V CDR1 and CDR2: SQVTM, ANQGSEA. The CDR3, as DNA: TGCAGCGTAGTTGGACAGGGTAACACTGAAGCTTTCTTT. Amino acid sequence: CSVVGQGNTEAFF. The complete variable domain, with remaining parts taken from reference TRBV29-1 and TRBJ1-1, reads SAVISQKPSRDICQRGTSLTIQCQVDSQVTMMFWYRQQPGQSLTLIATANQGSEATYESGFVIDKFPISRPNLTFSTLTVSNMSPEDSSIYLCSVVGQGNTEAFFGQGTRLTVV.

DNA for the CDR3: TGTGCCAGCAGCCAACTTGGCAGGGCCTACGAGCAGTACTTC. The encoded protein is CASSQLGRAYEQYF. The chain carries TRBV5-6 and TRBJ2-5; D perhaps matches TRBD1 (5 bases). The J call may be mistaken, given a closer DNA end match to TRBJ2-7. This CDR3 is built from 14 residues. Germline V gene data show CDR1 as SGHDT and CDR2 as YYEEEE.

This chain links TRBV5-6 with TRBJ2-7; maybe TRBD2 (5 bases). Germline V gene sequence: CDR1 SGHDT, CDR2 YYEEEE. V was clipped by 5 bases and J by 0 bases, with 9 bases between them. The CDR3 totals 13 residues. This CDR3 is CASSPGSSYEQYF. CDR3 coding DNA: TGTGCCAGCAGTCCGGGAAGCTCCTACGAGCAGTACTTC.

The rearrangement uses TRBV29-1 and TRBJ1-2; no definite D call. In germline, CDR1 is SQVTM, CDR2 ANQGSEA. The CDR3 has 12 amino acids. Trimming shortened V by 3 bases and J by 7 bases, and 12 bases separated the two germline ends. The CDR3 coding sequence is TGCAGCGTTGACCCGGGTGCGGGTGGCTACACCTTC. The encoded protein is CSVDPGAGGYTF.

The J gene is TRBJ2-5, the V gene TRBV6-5; maybe TRBD1 (6 bases). Looked up from germline, CDR1 is MNHEY and CDR2 is SVGAGI. Trimming stripped 7 bases from V and 3 bases from J, with 12 bases between. This CDR3 comprises 13 residues. This CDR3 is CASTWGRKETQYF. DNA of the CDR3: TGTGCCAGCACATGGGGGCGCAAAGAGACCCAGTACTTC.

The CDR3 region has the DNA TGTGCCAGCAGCTTAGAGGTCCGGGCGGGGGGGCTCGACAATGAGCAGTTCTTC. Translation gives CASSLEVRAGGLDNEQFF. This rearrangement joins TRBV7-9 to TRBJ2-1, with 9 positions matching TRBD2. The CDR3 is made up of 18 amino acids. Looked up from germline, CDR1 is SEHNR and CDR2 is FQNEAQ (reference sequence). The trim removed 1 base at V and 5 bases at J, leaving 12 bases unmatched.

Comments on this clone: This same CDR3 is encoded by further DNA sequences in the sample. The chain is built from TRBV29-1 and TRBJ1-1; 7 positions agree with TRBD1. The CDR3 totals 12 residues. CDR1 and CDR2 from the germline V gene are SQVTM and ANQGSEA. Trimming at V came to 7 bases and at J to 1 base, leaving 3 bases not matched to a gene. CDR3 bases: TGCAGCGCGGGGACAGCGAACACTGAAGCTTTCTTT. This codes for CSAGTANTEAFF.

This clone has a single count. The J gene is TRBJ2-7, the V gene TRBV4-1; weak D call: TRBD1 (6 bases). Trimming cost V 4 bases and J 3 bases, with 13 bases left between them. This CDR3 contains 14 residues. Germline V CDR1 and CDR2: MGHRA, YSYEKL. Here the CDR3 reads CASSRNRDIYEQYF. For the CDR3, the DNA is TGCGCCAGCAGCCGAAACCGGGACATCTACGAGCAGTACTTC.

This rearrangement joins TRBV6-6 to TRBJ2-7; 8 bases fit TRBD1. The CDR3 loop spans 15 amino acids. Germline V gene sequence: CDR1 MNHNY, CDR2 SVGAGI (reference sequence). Trimming cost V 6 bases and J 4 bases; bases outside gene matches: 11. The CDR3 sequence: CASRNPGQAPYEQYF. In nucleotides, the CDR3 is TGTGCCAGCAGAAATCCGGGACAGGCACCTTACGAGCAGTACTTC.

The chain joins TRBV19 to TRBJ1-2; 8 nucleotides agree with TRBD1. Per the germline V gene, CDR1 is LNHDA and CDR2 is SQIVND (reference sequence). The V and J ends lost 5 bases and 4 bases, in that order; junction bases with no gene match: 3. The CDR3 is 13 amino acids. CDR3 DNA: TGTGCCAGTAGTCCGACAGGGGTCTATGGCTACACCTTC. Translated: CASSPTGVYGYTF.

The chain recombines TRBV27 with TRBJ2-7; the match to TRBD1 covers 8 bases. CDR1 is MNHEY, CDR2 SMNVEV, per germline (reference sequence). The CDR3 extends over 15 amino acids. V lost 4 bases, J lost 2 bases, and 7 bases stayed unmatched. This CDR3 reads CASSYTGTGAYEQYF. Here the CDR3 DNA reads TGTGCCAGCAGTTATACCGGGACAGGAGCCTACGAGCAGTACTTC.

In its sample, this clone was seen once. J is TRBJ2-7 and V is TRBV6-5; D possibly corresponds to TRBD2 (5 bases). The V gene's germline CDR1 is MNHEY and CDR2 SVGAGI. Trimming took 1 base from V and 0 from J, leaving 13 bases between them. The CDR3 is made up of 16 amino acids. The CDR3 protein is CASSYFPVGDSYEQYF. The CDR3 nucleotides are TGTGCCAGCAGTTACTTCCCGGTCGGGGACTCCTACGAGCAGTACTTC.

The rearrangement uses TRBV5-1 and TRBJ2-7, with 7 bases identical to TRBD2. Germline trimming cut 6 bases from V and 6 bases from J; bases unmatched to any gene: 3. The germline gives CDR1 SGHRS, CDR2 YFSETQ. The CDR3 spans 11 residues. Here the CDR3 reads CASTGGSEQYF. The CDR3 coding sequence is TGCGCCAGCACCGGGGGGAGCGAGCAGTACTTC.

The chain carries TRBV6-5 and TRBJ2-3, with a weak D call TRBD1 (6 bases). Between the trimmed V and J ends, which lost 6 bases and 3 bases, there was a span of 13 bases. The CDR3 runs to 14 residues. From germline, CDR1 is MNHEY and CDR2 SVGAGI. The CDR3 DNA follows: TGTGCCAGCAGACCGAATACAGGGACAGATACGCAGTATTTT. It codes for CASRPNTGTDTQYF.

The J gene is TRBJ1-5, the V gene TRBV7-8; 8 bases line up with TRBD1. This CDR3 comprises 17 residues. Trimming cost V 3 bases and J 3 bases; bases outside gene matches: 10. From germline, CDR1 is SGHVS and CDR2 FQNEAQ. CDR3 sequence: CASSLSTGAELNQPQHF. The CDR3 DNA sequence: TGTGCCAGCAGCTTGTCGACAGGGGCGGAACTCAATCAGCCCCAGCATTTT.